This T cell receptor (beta chain) originates from a study of Ad26.COV2.S vaccination and SARS-CoV-2 variants. Study results and limitations: It is possible that the TCR breadth and depth analyses underestimated the total T cell responses.

Germline CDR1 MNHEY, CDR2 SVGEGT. CDR3 length: 14 residues. V was clipped by 3 bases and J by 1 base, with 9 bases between them. Treatment reported: 15 to 20 received Ad26.COV2.S at low or high dose, single or two shots; 5 received placebo; per-sample allocation not given. Specimen acquisition occurred on day 63 following the initial vaccine or placebo injection. The table came from immunoSEQ multiplex PCR; TCRdb's copy has only in-frame clones and leaves some out. The sample records hundreds of thousands of clones, around 88% being singletons. A remark on this clone: Antigen specificity is unknown.

This sample comprised peripheral blood, obtained in a trial of Ad26.COV2.S vaccine versus placebo. V usage is TRBV6-2 or TRBV6-3 and J usage is TRBJ1-1; tentatively, D is TRBD1 (5 bases). The clonotype was recovered from a person between 18 and 59 years old who received the Ad26.COV2.S COVID-19 vaccine or a placebo. CDR3 bases: TGTGCCAGCAGTTATGGGGGTGCGAACACTGAAGCTTTCTTT. Translation: CASSYGGANTEAFF.